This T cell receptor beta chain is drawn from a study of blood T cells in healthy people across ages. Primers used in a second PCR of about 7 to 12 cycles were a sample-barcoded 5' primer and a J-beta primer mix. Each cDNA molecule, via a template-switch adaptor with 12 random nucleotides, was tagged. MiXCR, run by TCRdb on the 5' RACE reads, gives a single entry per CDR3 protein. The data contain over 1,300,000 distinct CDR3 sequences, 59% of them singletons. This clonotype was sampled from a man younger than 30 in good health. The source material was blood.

The CDR3 is CASSWRGPGYEQYF. The CDR3 coding sequence is TGTGCCAGCAGCTGGCGGGGACCGGGATACGAGCAGTACTTC. The chain uses TRBV5-6 and TRBJ2-7, with a tentative D call TRBD2 (6 bases). The germline V and J ends were trimmed by 3 bases and 4 bases, with 14 bases remaining between them. CDR1 is SGHDT, CDR2 YYEEEE, per germline. This CDR3 has 14 amino acids.